Reported below is one T cell receptor beta chain. Its antigen remains unknown. This specimen includes other DNA sequences encoding the same CDR3. Under the authors' procedure: Filtering was not the same, since immunoSEQ gave junction-only sequences without quality scores. Method: immunoSEQ multiplex PCR; TCRdb's copy keeps in-frame clones and lacks some. V and J calls and clone size are copied from that table; D and trimming were computed from the DNA. The sample yields about 2,200,000 clones, 85% to 95% seen once. The germline gives CDR1 MNHNS, CDR2 SASEGT. The length of the CDR3 is 13 residues. Losses at the gene ends were 3 bases for V and 2 bases for J; bases not matched to a gene: 0. Selected positively for CCR7 and CD45RO-negative, naive CD8 cells excluded terminally differentiated effector memory CD45RA+ cells. This specimen comes from a study of shared clonotypes between healthy human individuals.

Findings and caveats of the study: Collection of samples was limited to blood; tissue repertoires likely differ.

Material for sequencing was naive CD8+ T cells from PBMCs. The TCR comes from a man younger than 35 in good health. Some clones in this sample may be carry-over from other donors' samples. The V gene is TRBV6-1, the J gene TRBJ2-7, with 8 bases aligning to TRBD2. The CDR3 protein is CASSEGLAYEQYF. CDR3 DNA: TGTGCCAGCAGTGAGGGACTAGCCTACGAGCAGTACTTC.